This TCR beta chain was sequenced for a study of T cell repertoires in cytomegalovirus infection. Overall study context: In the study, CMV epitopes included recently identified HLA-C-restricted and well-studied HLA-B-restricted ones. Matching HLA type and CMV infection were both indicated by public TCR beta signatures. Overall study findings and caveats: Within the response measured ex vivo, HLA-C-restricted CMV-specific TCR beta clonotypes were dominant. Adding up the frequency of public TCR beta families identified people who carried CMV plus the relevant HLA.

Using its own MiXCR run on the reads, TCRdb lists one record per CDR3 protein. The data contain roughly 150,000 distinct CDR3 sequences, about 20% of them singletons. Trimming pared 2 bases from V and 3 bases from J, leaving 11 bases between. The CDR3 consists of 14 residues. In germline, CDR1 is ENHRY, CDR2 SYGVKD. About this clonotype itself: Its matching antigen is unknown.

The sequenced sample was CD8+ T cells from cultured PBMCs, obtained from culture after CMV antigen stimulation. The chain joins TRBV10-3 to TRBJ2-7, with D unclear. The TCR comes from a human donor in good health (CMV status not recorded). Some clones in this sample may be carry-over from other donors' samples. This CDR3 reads CAISERGSVYEQYF. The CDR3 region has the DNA TGTGCCATCAGTGAGCGTGGTTCCGTCTACGAGCAGTACTTC.